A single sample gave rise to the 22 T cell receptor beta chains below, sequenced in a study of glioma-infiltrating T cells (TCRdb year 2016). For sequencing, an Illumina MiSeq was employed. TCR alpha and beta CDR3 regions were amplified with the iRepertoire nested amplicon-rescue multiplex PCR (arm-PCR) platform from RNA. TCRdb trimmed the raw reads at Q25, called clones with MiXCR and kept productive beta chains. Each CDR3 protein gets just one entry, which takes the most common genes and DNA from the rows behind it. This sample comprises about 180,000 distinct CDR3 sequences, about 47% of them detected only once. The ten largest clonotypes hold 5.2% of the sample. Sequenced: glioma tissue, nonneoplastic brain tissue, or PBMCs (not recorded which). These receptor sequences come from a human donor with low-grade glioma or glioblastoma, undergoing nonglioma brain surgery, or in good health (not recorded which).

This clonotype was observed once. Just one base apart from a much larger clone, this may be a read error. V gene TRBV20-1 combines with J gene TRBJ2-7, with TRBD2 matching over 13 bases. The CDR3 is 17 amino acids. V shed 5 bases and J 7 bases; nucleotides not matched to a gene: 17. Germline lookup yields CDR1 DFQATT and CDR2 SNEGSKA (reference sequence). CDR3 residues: CSAPGTSGTSSYNEQYF. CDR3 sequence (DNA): TGCAGTGCTCCCGGGACTAGCGGGACCAGCTCCTACAATGAGCAGTACTTC.

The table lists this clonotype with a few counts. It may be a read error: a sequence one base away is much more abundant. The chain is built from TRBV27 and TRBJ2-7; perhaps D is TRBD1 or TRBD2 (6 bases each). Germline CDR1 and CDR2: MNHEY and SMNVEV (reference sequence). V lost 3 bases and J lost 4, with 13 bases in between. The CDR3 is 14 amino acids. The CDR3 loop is CASSLSGAKYEQYF. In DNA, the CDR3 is TGTGCCAGCAGTTTGTCGGGGGCTAAGTACGAGCAGTACTTC.

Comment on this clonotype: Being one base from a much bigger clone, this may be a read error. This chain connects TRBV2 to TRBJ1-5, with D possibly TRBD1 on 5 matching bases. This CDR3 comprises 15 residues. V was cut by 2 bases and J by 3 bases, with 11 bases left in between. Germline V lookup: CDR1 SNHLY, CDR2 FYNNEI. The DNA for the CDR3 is TGTGCCAGCAGTGAATTCGGCAGGGACAATCAGCCCCAGCATTTT. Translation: CASSEFGRDNQPQHF.

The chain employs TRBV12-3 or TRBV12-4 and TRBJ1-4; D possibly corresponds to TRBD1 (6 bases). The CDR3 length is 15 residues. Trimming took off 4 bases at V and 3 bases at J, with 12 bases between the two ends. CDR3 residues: CASSSAQGSNEKLFF. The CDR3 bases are TGTGCCAGCAGTTCAGCCCAGGGGTCTAATGAAAAACTGTTTTTT.

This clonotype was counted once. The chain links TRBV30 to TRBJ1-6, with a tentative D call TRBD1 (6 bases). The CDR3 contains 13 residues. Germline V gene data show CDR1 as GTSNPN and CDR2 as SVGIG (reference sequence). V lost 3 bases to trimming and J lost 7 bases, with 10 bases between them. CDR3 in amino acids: CAWRGGTNSPLHF. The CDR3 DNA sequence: TGTGCCTGGAGGGGGGGCACCAATTCACCCCTCCACTTT.

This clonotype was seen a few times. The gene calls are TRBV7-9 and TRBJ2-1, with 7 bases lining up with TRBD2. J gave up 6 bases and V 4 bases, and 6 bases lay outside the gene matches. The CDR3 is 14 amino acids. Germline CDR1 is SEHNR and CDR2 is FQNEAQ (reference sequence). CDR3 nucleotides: TGTGCCAGCAGCTCGGCGGGAGCTAGCAATGAGCAGTTCTTC. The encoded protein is CASSSAGASNEQFF.

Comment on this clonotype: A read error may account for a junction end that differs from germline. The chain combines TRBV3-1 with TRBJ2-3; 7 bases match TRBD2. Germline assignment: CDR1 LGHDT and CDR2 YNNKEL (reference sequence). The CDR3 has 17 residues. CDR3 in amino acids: CASSQEIAGTITDTLYF. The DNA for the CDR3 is TGTGCCAGCAGCCAAGAAATAGCGGGCACTATCACAGATACGCTGTATTTT.

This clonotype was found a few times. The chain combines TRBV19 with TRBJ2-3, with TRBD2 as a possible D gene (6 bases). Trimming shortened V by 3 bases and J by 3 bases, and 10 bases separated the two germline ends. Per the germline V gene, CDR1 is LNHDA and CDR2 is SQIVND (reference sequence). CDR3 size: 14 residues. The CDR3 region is CASSMGGVTDTQYF. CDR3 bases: TGTGCCAGTAGTATGGGGGGTGTGACAGATACGCAGTATTTT.

The CDR3 bases are TGTGCCAGCAGCCCTACACAGGGGGCCGGGGAGCTGTTTTTT. Translating it yields CASSPTQGAGELFF. The chain uses TRBV6-1 and TRBJ2-2; 8 positions agree with TRBD1. Germline-derived CDR1 and CDR2 are MNHNS and SASEGT. This CDR3 comprises 14 residues. With 6 bases clipped from V and 6 bases from J, the junction kept 6 bases outside the gene matches.

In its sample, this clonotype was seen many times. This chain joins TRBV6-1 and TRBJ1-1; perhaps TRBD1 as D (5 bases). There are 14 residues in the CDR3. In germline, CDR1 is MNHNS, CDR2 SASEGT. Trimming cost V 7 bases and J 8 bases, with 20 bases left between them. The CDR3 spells CASIPLGGVGEAFF. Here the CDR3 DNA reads TGTGCCAGCATTCCCTTGGGGGGGGTGGGGGAAGCTTTCTTT.

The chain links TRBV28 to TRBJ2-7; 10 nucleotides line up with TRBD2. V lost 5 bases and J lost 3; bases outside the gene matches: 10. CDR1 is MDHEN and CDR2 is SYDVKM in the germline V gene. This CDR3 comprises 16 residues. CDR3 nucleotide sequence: TGTGCCAGCAGTCCACCGACGACTAGCGGGCGCTACGAGCAGTACTTC. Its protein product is CASSPPTTSGRYEQYF.

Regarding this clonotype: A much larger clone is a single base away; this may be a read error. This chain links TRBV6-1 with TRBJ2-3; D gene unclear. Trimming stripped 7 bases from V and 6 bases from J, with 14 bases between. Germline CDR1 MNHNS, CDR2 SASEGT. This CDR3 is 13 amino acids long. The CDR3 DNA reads TGTGCCAGCATGGAGAGCACTTCGGATACGCAGTATTTT. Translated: CASMESTSDTQYF.

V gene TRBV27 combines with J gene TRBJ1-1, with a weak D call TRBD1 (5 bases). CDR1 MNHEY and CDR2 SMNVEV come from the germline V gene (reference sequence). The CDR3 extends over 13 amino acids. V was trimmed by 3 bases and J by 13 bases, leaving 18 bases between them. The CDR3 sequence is CASSLQGRAEDFF. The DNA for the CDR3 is TGTGCCAGCAGTTTGCAGGGCAGGGCCGAGGATTTCTTT.

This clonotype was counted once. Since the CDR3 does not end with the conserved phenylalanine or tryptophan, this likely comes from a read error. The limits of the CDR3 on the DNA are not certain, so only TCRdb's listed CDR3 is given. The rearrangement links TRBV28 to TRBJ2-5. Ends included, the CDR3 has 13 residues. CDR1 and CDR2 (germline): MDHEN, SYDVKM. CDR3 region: CASSLNSQETQCL.

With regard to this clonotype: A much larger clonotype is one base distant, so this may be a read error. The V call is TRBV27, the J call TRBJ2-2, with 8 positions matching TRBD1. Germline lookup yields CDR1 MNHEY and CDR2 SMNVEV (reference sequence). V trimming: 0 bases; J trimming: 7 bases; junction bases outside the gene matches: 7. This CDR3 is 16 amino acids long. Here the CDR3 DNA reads TGTGCCAGCAGTTTATCCGGACAGGGTCCATACGGGGAGCTGTTTTTT. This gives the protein CASSLSGQGPYGELFF.

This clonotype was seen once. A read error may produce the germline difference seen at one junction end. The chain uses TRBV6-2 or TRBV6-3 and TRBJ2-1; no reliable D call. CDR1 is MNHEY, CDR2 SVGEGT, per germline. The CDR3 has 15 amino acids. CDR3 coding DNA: TGTGTCAGCAGTTACTCGGCTACCGTAAAGGGTGAGCAGTTCTTC. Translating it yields CVSSYSATVKGEQFF.

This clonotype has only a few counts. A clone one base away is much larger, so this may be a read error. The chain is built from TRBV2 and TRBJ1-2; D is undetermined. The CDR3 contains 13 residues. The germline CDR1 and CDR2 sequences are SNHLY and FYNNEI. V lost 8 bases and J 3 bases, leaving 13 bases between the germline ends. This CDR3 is CASCHGRDYGYTF. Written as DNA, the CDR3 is TGTGCCAGCTGTCATGGAAGGGACTATGGCTACACCTTC.

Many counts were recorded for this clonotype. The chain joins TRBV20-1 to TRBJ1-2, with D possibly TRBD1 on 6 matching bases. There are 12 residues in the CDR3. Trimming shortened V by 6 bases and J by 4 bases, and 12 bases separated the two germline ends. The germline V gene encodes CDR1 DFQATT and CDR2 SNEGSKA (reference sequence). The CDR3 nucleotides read TGCAGTGCGTCAGGGGTTGCCTATGGCTACACCTTC. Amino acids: CSASGVAYGYTF.

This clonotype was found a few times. This CDR3 reads CASSQVSGNTDTQYF. The CDR3 nucleotides are TGTGCCAGCAGCCAAGTTAGCGGGAATACAGATACGCAGTATTTT. The rearrangement links TRBV3-1 to TRBJ2-3, with 8 bases lining up with TRBD2. Germline V gene lookup returns CDR1 LGHDT and CDR2 YNNKEL (reference sequence). V shed 1 base and J 3 bases; nucleotides not matched to a gene: 3. The CDR3 is 15 residues long.

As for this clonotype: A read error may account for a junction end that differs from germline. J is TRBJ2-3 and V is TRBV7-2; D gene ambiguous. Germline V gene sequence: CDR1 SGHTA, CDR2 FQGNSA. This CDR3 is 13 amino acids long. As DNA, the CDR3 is TGTGCCAGCAGCTCCCATAGCACAGATACGAAGTATTTT. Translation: CASSSHSTDTKYF.

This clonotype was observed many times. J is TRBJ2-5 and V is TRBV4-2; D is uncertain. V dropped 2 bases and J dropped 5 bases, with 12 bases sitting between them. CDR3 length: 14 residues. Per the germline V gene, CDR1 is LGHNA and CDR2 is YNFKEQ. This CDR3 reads CASSQNSVGETQYF. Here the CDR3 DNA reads TGTGCCAGCAGCCAAAATAGTGTGGGCGAGACCCAGTACTTC.

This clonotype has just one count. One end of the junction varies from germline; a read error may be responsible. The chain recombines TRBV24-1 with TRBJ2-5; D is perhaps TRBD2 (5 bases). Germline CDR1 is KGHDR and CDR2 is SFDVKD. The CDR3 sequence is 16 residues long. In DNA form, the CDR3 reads TGTGCCACCAGTGATGCGACCGGCGCCCGGGGAGAGACCAAGTACTTC. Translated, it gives CATSDATGARGETKYF.